A single sample is the source of the 26 T cell receptor beta chains below, sequenced in a study of blood T cell repertoires in COVID-19. TCRdb keeps only in-frame clones here, not all; method: immunoSEQ multiplex PCR. The sample consists of about 62,000 clones, 75% to 90% of them appearing once. The source material was peripheral blood. These receptors originate from a woman older than 75 with acute or convalescent COVID-19.

The V call is TRBV5-1, the J call TRBJ1-1; D may be TRBD1 (6 bases). Trimming took off 4 bases at V and 1 base at J, with 11 bases between the two ends. CDR3 length equals 14 residues. Germline V lookup: CDR1 SGHRS, CDR2 YFSETQ. This chain's CDR3 is CASSHPDRNTEAFF. The DNA for the CDR3 is TGCGCCAGCAGCCATCCGGACAGGAACACTGAAGCTTTCTTT.

The V and J genes are TRBV5-1 and TRBJ2-1; D might be TRBD2 (6 bases). Trimming took off 6 bases at V and 6 bases at J, with 16 bases between the two ends. CDR3 size: 14 residues. Germline V gives CDR1 SGHRS, CDR2 YFSETQ. CDR3 sequence (DNA): TGCGCCAGCACCGCCTTGACTAGTTCCAATGAGCAGTTCTTC. Protein: CASTALTSSNEQFF.

This chain connects TRBV2 to TRBJ1-2; D is unclear. This CDR3 spans 16 amino acids. V was shortened by 3 bases and J by 5 bases, with 19 bases between the two germline ends. Germline CDR1 SNHLY, CDR2 FYNNEI. CDR3 DNA: TGTGCCAGCAGTGATAGTAGGGTGGTAACGGGATATGGCTACACCTTC. Translated, it gives CASSDSRVVTGYGYTF. Full variable domain (missing parts from reference TRBV2 and TRBJ1-2): EPEVTQTPSHQVTQMGQEVILRCVPISNHLYFYWYRQILGQKVEFLVSFYNNEISEKSEIFDDQFSVERPDGSNFTLKIRSTKLEDSAMYFCASSDSRVVTGYGYTFGSGTRLTVV.

The chain uses TRBV7-6 and TRBJ2-2; tentative D call: TRBD2 (5 bases). The CDR3 extends over 16 amino acids. The germline CDR1 and CDR2 sequences are SGHVS and FNYEAQ. The V gene lost 4 bases and the J gene lost 1 base, with 13 bases spanning the gap. The CDR3 loop reads CASSSHPRGNTGELFF. The CDR3 DNA is TGTGCCAGCAGCTCCCATCCCCGGGGGAACACCGGGGAGCTGTTTTTT. Drawing the rest from reference TRBV7-6 and TRBJ2-2, the complete variable domain is GAGVSQSPRYKVTKRGQDVALRCDPISGHVSLYWYRQALGQGPEFLTYFNYEAQQDKSGLPNDRFSAERPEGSISTLTIQRTEQRDSAMYRCASSSHPRGNTGELFFGEGSRLTVL.

The chain links TRBV29-1 to TRBJ2-1; weak D call: TRBD1 (5 bases). The CDR3 loop spans 12 amino acids. Germline values: CDR1 SQVTM, CDR2 ANQGSEA. V lost 2 bases and J 6 bases, leaving 8 bases between the germline ends. CDR3 sequence reads: CSVERQFNEQFF. The DNA for the CDR3 is TGCAGCGTTGAACGACAGTTCAATGAGCAGTTCTTC.

This clone was found a few times. The chain links TRBV9 to TRBJ2-2, with 8 bases aligning to TRBD2. V shed 5 bases and J 0 bases; nucleotides not matched to a gene: 9. CDR1 SGDLS and CDR2 YYNGEE come from the germline V gene. CDR3 length: 17 amino acids. The CDR3: CASRSTSGGSNTGELFF. The DNA for the CDR3 is TGTGCCAGCAGATCCACTAGCGGAGGATCGAACACCGGGGAGCTGTTTTTT.

This clone has just one count. An end of the junction differs from the germline gene, which may be a read error. The chain combines TRBV30 with TRBJ2-3, with a tentative D call TRBD2 (6 bases). This CDR3 is built from 12 residues. The V gene's germline CDR1 is GTSNPN and CDR2 SVGIG (reference sequence). The CDR3 here is CAWSVGAGPYSF. CDR3 coding DNA: TGTGCCTGGAGTGTAGGGGCGGGACCTTACTCTTTT. The full variable domain, its missing parts supplied by reference TRBV30 and TRBJ2-3, is SQTIHQWPATLVQPVGSPLSLECTVEGTSNPNLYWYRQAAGRGLQLLFYSVGIGQISSEVPQNLSASRPQDRQFILSSKKLLLSDSGFYLCAWSVGAGPYSFGPGTRLTVL.

The genes are TRBV10-3 and TRBJ1-4; possibly TRBD1 for D (5 bases). V was shortened by 11 bases and J by 0 bases, with 13 bases between the two germline ends. Germline CDR1 is ENHRY and CDR2 is SYGVKD. This CDR3 has 14 residues. CDR3 sequence (DNA): TGTGCCGCGGGGCCGGACACAACTAATGAAAAACTGTTTTTT. It specifies CAAGPDTTNEKLFF.

The J gene is TRBJ2-6, the V gene TRBV28; 12 bases are a match to TRBD2. V lost 7 bases to trimming and J lost 2 bases; unmatched junction nucleotides: 6. The V gene's germline CDR1 is MDHEN and CDR2 SYDVKM. CDR3 length: 17 amino acids. DNA for the CDR3: TGTGCCAGCAAAGCTACTAGCGGGAGGCCTGGGGCCAACGTCCTGACTTTC. Protein product: CASKATSGRPGANVLTF.

The rearrangement links TRBV19 to TRBJ2-3; TRBD2 matches 7 bases. Losses at the gene ends were 1 base for V and 3 bases for J; bases not matched to a gene: 4. CDR1 is LNHDA, CDR2 SQIVND, per germline (reference sequence). The CDR3 covers 15 residues. The CDR3 protein is CASSIALARTDTQYF. The CDR3 DNA is TGTGCCAGTAGTATAGCACTAGCGAGGACAGATACGCAGTATTTT.

The J gene is TRBJ1-2, the V gene TRBV18; 9 nucleotides line up with TRBD1. CDR3 length: 18 residues. With 3 bases clipped from V and 5 bases from J, the junction kept 16 bases outside the gene matches. Germline V gene sequence: CDR1 KGHSH, CDR2 LQKENI. CDR3 sequence: CASSPSTRGQGREYGYTF. The CDR3 DNA sequence: TGTGCCAGCTCACCCTCCACCCGGGGACAGGGACGGGAGTATGGCTACACCTTC.

There are a few counts of this clone. The V call is TRBV7-2, the J call TRBJ1-1; D is possibly TRBD1 (5 bases). The V end lost 0 bases, the J end lost 11 bases, and 16 bases lay between the germline ends. Germline assignment: CDR1 SGHTA and CDR2 FQGNSA. CDR3 size: 14 residues. CDR3 DNA sequence: TGTGCCAGCAGCTTAGCGGGCGGTGGGGGGAATGCTTTCTTT. It is translated as CASSLAGGGGNAFF.

This clone was seen once. V gene TRBV5-6 combines with J gene TRBJ2-6; D gene uncertain. V lost 5 bases and J lost 0, with 6 bases in between. The CDR3 is made up of 14 amino acids. Germline CDR1 is SGHDT and CDR2 is YYEEEE. The DNA for the CDR3 is TGTGCCAGCAGTGCGAGCTCTGGGGCCAACGTCCTGACTTTC. It specifies CASSASSGANVLTF. The full variable domain, in which reference TRBV5-6 and TRBJ2-6 provide the parts outside the CDR3, is DAGVTQSPTHLIKTRGQQVTLRCSPKSGHDTVSWYQQALGQGPQFIFQYYEEEERQRGNFPDRFSGHQFPNYSSELNVNALLLGDSALYLCASSASSGANVLTFGAGSRLTVL.

The rearrangement uses TRBV7-3 and TRBJ1-1; 7 bases match TRBD1. The germline V gene has CDR1 SGHTA and CDR2 FQGTGA. The J segment lost 2 bases and the V segment lost 7 bases, leaving 4 bases of the junction unmatched. The CDR3 runs 13 residues. The CDR3 loop reads CASKGQTNTEAFF. The DNA for the CDR3 is TGTGCCAGCAAGGGACAGACTAACACTGAAGCTTTCTTT.

V is TRBV12-3 or TRBV12-4 and J is TRBJ1-5; D ambiguous. The CDR3 consists of 12 residues. Trimming left V 3 bases short and J 11 bases short, with 11 bases between. The CDR3 region is CASSLGSSTQHF. CDR3 in DNA: TGTGCCAGCAGTTTGGGCAGTTCCACCCAGCATTTT.

This chain joins TRBV12-2 and TRBJ2-1; TRBD2 is the table's D call, not checked against the DNA. TRBV12-2 has pseudogene status. The CDR3 is 15 amino acids. In nucleotides, the CDR3 is TGTGCAAGTCGCCCCCTGGCGGGGATAATGTATGAGCAGTTCTTC. It codes for CASRPLAGIMYEQFF.

This clone was picked up one time. The J gene is TRBJ1-2, the V gene TRBV2, with 7 bases identical to TRBD1. Trimming at V came to 2 bases and at J to 5 bases, leaving 8 bases not matched to a gene. The CDR3 runs 15 residues. Germline V CDR1 and CDR2: SNHLY, FYNNEI. The CDR3: CASSETQGVPYGYTF. Written as DNA, the CDR3 is TGTGCCAGCAGTGAAACCCAGGGGGTTCCTTATGGCTACACCTTC.

The chain has TRBV2 and TRBJ2-7, with D uncertain. V was trimmed by 3 bases and J by 3 bases, leaving 9 bases between them. Germline lookup yields CDR1 SNHLY and CDR2 FYNNEI. This CDR3 has 13 residues. This CDR3 is CASSESEIYEQYF. The CDR3 nucleotides read TGTGCCAGCAGTGAGTCCGAGATCTACGAGCAGTACTTC.

V usage is TRBV5-1 and J usage is TRBJ1-1; 11 positions match TRBD1. This CDR3 comprises 16 residues. Germline lookup yields CDR1 SGHRS and CDR2 YFSETQ. Unmatched junction bases numbered 7, after V lost 1 base and J lost 5 bases. DNA of the CDR3: TGCGCCAGCAGCTTGCGTCCCGGGACAGGGGGGACTGAAGCTTTCTTT. This translates into CASSLRPGTGGTEAFF.

The chain combines TRBV3-1 (or the pseudogene TRBV3-2) with TRBJ2-6; the match to TRBD2 covers 7 bases. Per germline, CDR1 LGHDT and CDR2 YNNKEL (reference sequence). This CDR3 spans 19 amino acids. The ends lost 1 base at V and 0 bases at J; junction bases unmatched: 9. Here the CDR3 DNA reads TGTGCCAGCAGCCAAGTCCGACTAGCCCGGGACTCTGGGGCCAACGTCCTGACTTTC. Its translation: CASSQVRLARDSGANVLTF.

The CDR3 spells CASSYSVAGVSDTQYF. In DNA form, the CDR3 reads TGTGCCAGCAGTTACTCGGTAGCGGGAGTTTCGGATACGCAGTATTTT. The gene calls are TRBV6-6 and TRBJ2-3; 9 nucleotides match TRBD2. The CDR3 consists of 16 residues. After removal of 0 bases from V and 6 bases from J, the junction contained 7 bases not matched to a gene. Germline V gives CDR1 MNHNY, CDR2 SVGAGI (reference sequence).

This clone was detected only a few times. The V and J genes are TRBV7-9 and TRBJ2-3, with D maybe TRBD2 (7 bases). V dropped 5 bases and J dropped 4 bases, with 16 bases sitting between them. The germline CDR1 and CDR2 sequences are SEHNR and FQNEAQ (reference sequence). This CDR3 is built from 15 residues. CDR3 region: CASSTPRGPADTQYF. CDR3 DNA sequence: TGTGCCAGCAGCACGCCGCGGGGGCCGGCAGATACGCAGTATTTT.

The V gene is TRBV19, the J gene TRBJ1-4; maybe TRBD1 (5 bases). V lost 4 bases to trimming and J lost 2 bases, with 14 bases between them. The CDR3 extends over 16 amino acids. Germline CDR1 LNHDA, CDR2 SQIVND (reference sequence). CDR3 amino acids: CASSRQGRSTNEKLFF. DNA of the CDR3: TGTGCCAGTAGTAGGCAGGGAAGATCCACTAATGAAAAACTGTTTTTT.

V gene TRBV10-3 combines with J gene TRBJ2-2, with D unclear. This CDR3 comprises 17 residues. The germline CDR1 and CDR2 sequences are ENHRY and SYGVKD. Trimming stripped 9 bases from V and 2 bases from J, with 22 bases between. The CDR3 is CAIKKPTDITNTGELFF. In DNA, the CDR3 is TGTGCCATTAAAAAACCAACAGACATTACTAACACCGGGGAGCTGTTTTTT.

This clone was seen once. The chain is built from TRBV11-1 and TRBJ1-1; D perhaps matches TRBD1 (6 bases). Trimming cost V 3 bases and J 5 bases, with 13 bases left between them. Germline V gene lookup returns CDR1 SGHAT and CDR2 FQDESV (reference sequence). CDR3 length: 14 residues. CDR3 residues: CASSFARGGTEAFF. CDR3 DNA: TGTGCCAGCAGCTTCGCCAGGGGTGGGACTGAAGCTTTCTTT.

This chain joins TRBV5-1 and TRBJ2-1; 9 bases align to TRBD1. The J segment lost 1 base and the V segment lost 3 bases, leaving 5 bases of the junction unmatched. CDR1 SGHRS and CDR2 YFSETQ come from the germline V gene. This CDR3 has 16 amino acids. CDR3 amino acids: CASSSGGTGSYNEQFF. In DNA, the CDR3 is TGCGCCAGCAGCTCAGGTGGGACAGGGTCCTACAATGAGCAGTTCTTC.